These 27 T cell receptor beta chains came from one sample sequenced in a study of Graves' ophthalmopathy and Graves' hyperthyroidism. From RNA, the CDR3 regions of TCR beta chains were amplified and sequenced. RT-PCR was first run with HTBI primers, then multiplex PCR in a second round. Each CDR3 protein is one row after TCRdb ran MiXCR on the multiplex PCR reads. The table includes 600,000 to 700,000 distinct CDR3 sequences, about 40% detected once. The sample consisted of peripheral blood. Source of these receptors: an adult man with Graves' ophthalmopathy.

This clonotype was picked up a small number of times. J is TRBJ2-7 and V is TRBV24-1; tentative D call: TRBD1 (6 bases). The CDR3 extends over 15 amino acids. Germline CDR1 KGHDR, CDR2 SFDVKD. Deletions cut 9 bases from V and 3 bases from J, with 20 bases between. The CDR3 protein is CATAETGQKVYEQYF. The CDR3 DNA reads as TGTGCCACCGCCGAGACAGGCCAGAAAGTCTACGAGCAGTACTTC.

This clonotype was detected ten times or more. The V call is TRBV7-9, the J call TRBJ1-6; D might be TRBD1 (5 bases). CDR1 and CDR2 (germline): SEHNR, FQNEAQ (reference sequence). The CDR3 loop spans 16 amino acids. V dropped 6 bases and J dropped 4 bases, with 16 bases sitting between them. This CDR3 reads CASSLQGLVYNSPLHF. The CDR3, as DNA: TGTGCCAGCAGTTTGCAGGGTCTTGTGTATAATTCACCCCTCCACTTT. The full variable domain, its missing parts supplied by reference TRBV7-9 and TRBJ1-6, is DTGVSQNPRHKITKRGQNVTFRCDPISEHNRLYWYRQTLGQGPEFLTYFQNEAQLEKSRLLSDRFSAERPKGSFSTLEIQRTEQGDSAMYLCASSLQGLVYNSPLHFGNGTRLTVT.

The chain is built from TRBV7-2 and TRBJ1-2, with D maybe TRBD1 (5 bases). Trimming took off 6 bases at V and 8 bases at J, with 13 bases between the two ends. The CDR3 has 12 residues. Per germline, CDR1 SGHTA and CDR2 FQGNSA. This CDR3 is CASSSGGEGYTF. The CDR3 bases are TGTGCCAGCAGTTCGGGGGGAGAAGGCTACACCTTC.

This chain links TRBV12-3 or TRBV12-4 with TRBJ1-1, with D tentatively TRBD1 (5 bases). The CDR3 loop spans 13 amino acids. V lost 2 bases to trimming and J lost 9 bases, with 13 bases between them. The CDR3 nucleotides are TGTGCCAGCAGTTTATCTGTGCAGGGAAAAGCTTTCTTT. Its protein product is CASSLSVQGKAFF.

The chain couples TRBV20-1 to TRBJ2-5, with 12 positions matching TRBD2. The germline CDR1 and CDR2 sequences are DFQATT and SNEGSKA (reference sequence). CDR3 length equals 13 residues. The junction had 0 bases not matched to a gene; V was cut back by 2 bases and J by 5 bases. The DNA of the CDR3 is TGCAGTGCTAGACTAGCGGGGGGGGAGACCCAGTACTTC. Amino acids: CSARLAGGETQYF.

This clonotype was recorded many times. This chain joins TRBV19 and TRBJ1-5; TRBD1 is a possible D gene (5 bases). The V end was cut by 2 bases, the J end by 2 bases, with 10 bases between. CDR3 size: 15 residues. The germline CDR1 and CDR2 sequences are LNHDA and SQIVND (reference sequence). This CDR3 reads CASSIYWGGNQPQHF. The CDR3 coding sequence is TGTGCCAGTAGTATATACTGGGGGGGCAATCAGCCCCAGCATTTT. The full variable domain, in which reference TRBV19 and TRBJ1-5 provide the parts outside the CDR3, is DGGITQSPKYLFRKEGQNVTLSCEQNLNHDAMYWYRQDPGQGLRLIYYSQIVNDFQKGDIAEGYSVSREKKESFPLTVTSAQKNPTAFYLCASSIYWGGNQPQHFGDGTRLSIL.

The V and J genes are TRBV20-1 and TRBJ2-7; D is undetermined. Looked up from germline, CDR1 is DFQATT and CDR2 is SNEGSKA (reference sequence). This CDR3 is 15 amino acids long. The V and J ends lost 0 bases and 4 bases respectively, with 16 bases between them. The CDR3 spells CSARELPRTTYEQYF. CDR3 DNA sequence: TGCAGTGCTAGAGAGCTTCCCAGGACCACTTACGAGCAGTACTTC.

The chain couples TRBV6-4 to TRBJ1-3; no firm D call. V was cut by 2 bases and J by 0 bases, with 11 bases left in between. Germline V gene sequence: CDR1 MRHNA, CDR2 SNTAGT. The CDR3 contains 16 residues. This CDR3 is CASSDVDGSSGNTIYF. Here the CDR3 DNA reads TGTGCCAGCAGTGACGTAGACGGTAGCTCTGGAAACACCATATATTTT.

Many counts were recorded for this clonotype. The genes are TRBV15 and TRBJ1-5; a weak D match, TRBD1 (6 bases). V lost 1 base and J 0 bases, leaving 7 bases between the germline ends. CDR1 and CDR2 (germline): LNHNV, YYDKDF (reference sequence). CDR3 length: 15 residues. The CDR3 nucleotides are TGTGCCACCAGCAGAGCGACAGGTAGCAATCAGCCCCAGCATTTT. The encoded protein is CATSRATGSNQPQHF.

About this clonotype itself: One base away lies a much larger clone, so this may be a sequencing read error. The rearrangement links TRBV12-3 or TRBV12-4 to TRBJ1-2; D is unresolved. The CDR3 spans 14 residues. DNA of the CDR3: TGTGCCAGCCGTTTTGGACTCGGGGATGGAGGCTACACCTTC. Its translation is CASRFGLGDGGYTF.

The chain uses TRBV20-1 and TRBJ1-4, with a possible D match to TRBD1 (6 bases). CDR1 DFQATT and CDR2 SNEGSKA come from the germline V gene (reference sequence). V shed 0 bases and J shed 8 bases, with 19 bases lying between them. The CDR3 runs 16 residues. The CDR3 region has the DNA TGCAGTGCTAGAGATTTTTCCGGCAGGGGTCGCGAAAAACTGTTTTTT. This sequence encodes CSARDFSGRGREKLFF.

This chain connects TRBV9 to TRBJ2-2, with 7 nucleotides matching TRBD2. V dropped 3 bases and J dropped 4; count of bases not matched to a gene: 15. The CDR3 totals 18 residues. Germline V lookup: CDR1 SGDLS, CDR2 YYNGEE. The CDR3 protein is CASSDPFLGGRSTGELFF. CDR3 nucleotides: TGTGCCAGCAGCGACCCCTTTTTGGGCGGGAGATCCACCGGGGAGCTGTTTTTT. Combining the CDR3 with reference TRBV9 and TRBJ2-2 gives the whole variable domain DSGVTQTPKHLITATGQRVTLRCSPRSGDLSVYWYQQSLDQGLQFLIQYYNGEERAKGNILERFSAQQFPDLHSELNLSSLELGDSALYFCASSDPFLGGRSTGELFFGEGSRLTVL.

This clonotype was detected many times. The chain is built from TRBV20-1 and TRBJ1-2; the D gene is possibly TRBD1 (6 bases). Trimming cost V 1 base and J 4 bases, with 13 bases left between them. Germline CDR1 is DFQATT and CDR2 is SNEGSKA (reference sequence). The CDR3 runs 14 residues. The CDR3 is CSARGGQLSYGYTF. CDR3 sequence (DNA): TGCAGTGCTAGAGGAGGACAGCTAAGCTATGGCTACACCTTC.

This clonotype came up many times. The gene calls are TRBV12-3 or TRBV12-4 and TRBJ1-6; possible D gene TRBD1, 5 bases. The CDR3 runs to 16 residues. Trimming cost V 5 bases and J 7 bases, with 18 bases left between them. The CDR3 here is CASSQTQAPPNSPLHF. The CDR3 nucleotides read TGTGCCAGCAGTCAAACACAGGCACCACCAAATTCACCCCTCCACTTT.

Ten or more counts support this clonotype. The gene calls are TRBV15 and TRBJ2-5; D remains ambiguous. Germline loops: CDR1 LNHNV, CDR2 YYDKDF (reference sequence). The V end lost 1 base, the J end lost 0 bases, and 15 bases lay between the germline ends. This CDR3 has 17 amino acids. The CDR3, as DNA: TGTGCCACCAGCAGAGTAGGGCAGACCAATTACCAAGAGACCCAGTACTTC. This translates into CATSRVGQTNYQETQYF.

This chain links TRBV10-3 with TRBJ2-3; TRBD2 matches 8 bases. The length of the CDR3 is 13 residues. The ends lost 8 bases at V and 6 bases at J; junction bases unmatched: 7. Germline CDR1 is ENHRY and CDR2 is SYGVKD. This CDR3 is CAIFGGGRDTQYF. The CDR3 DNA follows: TGTGCCATCTTCGGCGGGGGGCGGGATACGCAGTATTTT.

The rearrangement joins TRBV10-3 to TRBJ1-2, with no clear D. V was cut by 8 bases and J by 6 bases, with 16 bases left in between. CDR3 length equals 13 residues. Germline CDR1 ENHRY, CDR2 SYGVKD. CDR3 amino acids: CAIGDDGEDGYTF. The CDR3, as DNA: TGTGCCATCGGCGACGACGGTGAGGATGGCTACACCTTC.

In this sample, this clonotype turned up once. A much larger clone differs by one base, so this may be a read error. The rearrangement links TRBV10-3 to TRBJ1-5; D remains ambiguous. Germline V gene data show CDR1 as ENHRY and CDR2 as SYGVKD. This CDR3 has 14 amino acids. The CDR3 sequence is CASSGTEGNQPQHF. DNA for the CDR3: TGTGCCAGCAGTGGTACGGAAGGAAATCAGCCCCAGCATTTT.

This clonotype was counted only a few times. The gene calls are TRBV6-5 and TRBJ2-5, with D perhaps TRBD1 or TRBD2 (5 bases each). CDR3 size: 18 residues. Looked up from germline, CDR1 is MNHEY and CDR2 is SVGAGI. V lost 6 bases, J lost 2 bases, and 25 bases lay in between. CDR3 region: CASSSPGGRGDLQETQYF. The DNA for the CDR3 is TGTGCCAGCAGCTCCCCCGGAGGTAGGGGCGATCTTCAAGAGACCCAGTACTTC.

The DNA for the CDR3 is TGCAGTGCTCCTCTGGGGAATGAGCAGTTCTTC. Protein product: CSAPLGNEQFF. V is TRBV20-1 and J is TRBJ2-7; D uncertain. The J call could be wrong; TRBJ2-1 is a better fit for the DNA end. Germline V lookup: CDR1 DFQATT, CDR2 SNEGSKA (reference sequence). The CDR3 totals 11 residues.

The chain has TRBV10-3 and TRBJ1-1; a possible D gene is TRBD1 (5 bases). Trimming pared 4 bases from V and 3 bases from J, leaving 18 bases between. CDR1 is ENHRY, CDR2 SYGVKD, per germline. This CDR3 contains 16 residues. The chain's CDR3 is CAISAREGAGHTEAFF. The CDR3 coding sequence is TGTGCCATCAGTGCCCGTGAAGGGGCAGGGCACACTGAAGCTTTCTTT.

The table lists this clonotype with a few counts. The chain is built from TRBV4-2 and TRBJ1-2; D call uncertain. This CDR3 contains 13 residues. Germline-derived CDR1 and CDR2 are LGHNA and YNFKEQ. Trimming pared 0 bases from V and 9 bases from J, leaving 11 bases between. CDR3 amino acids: CASSQETPVSYTF. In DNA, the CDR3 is TGTGCCAGCAGCCAAGAAACCCCGGTTAGCTACACCTTC.

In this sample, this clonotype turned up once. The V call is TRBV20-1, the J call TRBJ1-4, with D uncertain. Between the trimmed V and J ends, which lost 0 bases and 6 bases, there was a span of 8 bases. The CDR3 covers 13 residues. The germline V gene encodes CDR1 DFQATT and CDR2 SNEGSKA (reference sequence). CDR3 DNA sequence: TGCAGTGCTAGAGATCGTGGGTATGAAAAACTGTTTTTT. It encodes CSARDRGYEKLFF.

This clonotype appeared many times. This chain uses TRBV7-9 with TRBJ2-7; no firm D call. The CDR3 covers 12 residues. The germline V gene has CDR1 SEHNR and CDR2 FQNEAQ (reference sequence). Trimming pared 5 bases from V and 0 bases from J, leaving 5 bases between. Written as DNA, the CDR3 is TGTGCCAGCAGCCAAAACTCCTACGAGCAGTACTTC. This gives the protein CASSQNSYEQYF. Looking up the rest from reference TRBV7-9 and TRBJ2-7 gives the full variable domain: DTGVSQNPRHKITKRGQNVTFRCDPISEHNRLYWYRQTLGQGPEFLTYFQNEAQLEKSRLLSDRFSAERPKGSFSTLEIQRTEQGDSAMYLCASSQNSYEQYFGPGTRLTVT.

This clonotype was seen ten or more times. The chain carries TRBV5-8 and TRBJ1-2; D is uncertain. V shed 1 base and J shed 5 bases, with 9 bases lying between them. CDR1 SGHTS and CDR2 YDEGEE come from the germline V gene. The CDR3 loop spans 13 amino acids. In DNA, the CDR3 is TGTGCCAGCAGCTTGAACACAGAATATGGCTACACCTTC. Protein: CASSLNTEYGYTF.

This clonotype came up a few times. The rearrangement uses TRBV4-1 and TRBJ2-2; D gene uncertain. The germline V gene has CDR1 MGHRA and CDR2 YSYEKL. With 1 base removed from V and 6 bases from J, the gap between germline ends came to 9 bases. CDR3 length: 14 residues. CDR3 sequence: CASSQVRFAGELFF. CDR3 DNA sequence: TGCGCCAGCAGCCAAGTCCGATTCGCCGGGGAGCTGTTTTTT.

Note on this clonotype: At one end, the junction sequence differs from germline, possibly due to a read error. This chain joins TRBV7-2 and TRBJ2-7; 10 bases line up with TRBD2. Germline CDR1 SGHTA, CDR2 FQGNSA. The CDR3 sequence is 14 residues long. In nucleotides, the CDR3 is TGCGCCAGCAGCCCTGGACTAGCGGTGGTGGAGCAGTACTTC. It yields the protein CASSPGLAVVEQYF.